The rows below give T cell receptor beta chains drawn from one sample of a study of Tregs in tolerant kidney transplant recipients. The data were produced by immunoSEQ multiplex PCR, yet TCRdb's version contains in-frame clones alone and is incomplete. The sample comprises some 66,000 clones, roughly 90% of which are singletons, and roughly 9.7% rests with the top ten. The sample consisted of CD8+ T cells from blood, taken before the transplant. The origin of the receptors is a human donor who received a combined kidney and bone marrow transplant. The CDR3 runs from the conserved cysteine through the conserved F or W. D genes are given only for firm matches. Some rows have no size entry. The others give once, few or many, or a class for an expanded clone.

V	size	J	D	CDR3	DNA
TRBV15	.	TRBJ2-1	.	CATSGISRLAYNEQFF	TGTGCCACCAGCGGCATAAGCCGGCTAGCCTACAATGAGCAGTTCTTC
TRBV13	.	TRBJ2-7	.	CASSAAPSSYEQYF	TGTGCCAGCAGCGCCGCCCCTAGCTCCTACGAGCAGTACTTC
TRBV2	.	TRBJ1-1	TRBD1	CASSPGQVEAFF	TGTGCCAGCAGTCCTGGACAGGTTGAAGCTTTCTTT
TRBV7-2	once	TRBJ2-7	.	CASSSNYEQYF	TGTGCCAGCAGCTCCAACTACGAGCAGTACTTC
TRBV10-3	.	TRBJ2-1	TRBD1	CANADRDNEQFF	TGTGCCAACGCGGACAGGGACAATGAGCAGTTCTTC
TRBV27	.	TRBJ2-7	TRBD1	CASSPTTGVSYEQYF	TGTGCCAGCAGTCCCACCACAGGGGTCTCCTACGAGCAGTACTTC
TRBV6-5	.	TRBJ2-7	TRBD2	CASSFLAGGYYEQYF	TGTGCCAGCAGTTTTCTAGCGGGGGGCTACTACGAGCAGTACTTC
TRBV7-8	.	TRBJ2-3	.	CASSPNSRNTDTQYF	TGTGCCAGCAGCCCGAACTCCAGGAACACAGATACGCAGTATTTT
TRBV19	.	TRBJ2-2	.	CASSIGIADTGELFF	TGTGCCAGTAGTATTGGTATTGCAGACACCGGGGAGCTGTTTTTT
TRBV2	.	TRBJ2-7	TRBD2	CASREVQTSGEGYF	TGTGCCAGCAGGGAAGTCCAGACTAGCGGGGAGGGGTACTTC
TRBV30	.	TRBJ2-7	TRBD2	CAWGGTTEQYF	TGTGCCTGGGGGGGGACTACCGAGCAGTACTTC
TRBV2	.	TRBJ2-1	TRBD2	CASSDFLAGDNEQFF	TGTGCCAGCAGTGATTTTTTAGCGGGAGACAATGAGCAGTTCTTC
TRBV6-5	.	TRBJ2-1	.	CASSYGSSSYNEQFF	TGTGCCAGCAGTTACGGTTCTAGCTCCTACAATGAGCAGTTCTTC
TRBV10-3	.	TRBJ2-3	.	CAINPGSSTDTQYF	TGTGCCATCAACCCGGGGTCTAGCACAGATACGCAGTATTTT
TRBV7-2	.	TRBJ2-3	.	CASSTYSADTQYF	TGTGCCAGCAGCACGTACTCGGCAGATACGCAGTATTTT
TRBV19	once	TRBJ2-7	.	CASSISDTPYEQYF	TGTGCCAGTAGTATTTCCGACACCCCCTACGAGCAGTACTTC
TRBV9	.	TRBJ1-1	TRBD1	CASSDYGQGAEAFF	TGTGCCAGCAGCGACTACGGACAGGGCGCTGAAGCTTTCTTT
TRBV14	.	TRBJ2-7	TRBD1	CASSLIQGAGYEQYF	TGTGCCAGCAGCCTTATACAGGGGGCGGGATACGAGCAGTACTTC
TRBV7-3	.	TRBJ2-3	TRBD2	CASSFSGRTQDTQYF	TGTGCCAGCAGCTTTAGCGGGAGGACTCAAGATACGCAGTATTTT
TRBV4-2	.	TRBJ2-3	.	CASSPGVGTDTQYF	TGTGCCAGCAGCCCGGGGGTGGGCACAGATACGCAGTATTTT
TRBV4-3	.	TRBJ1-3	.	CASSQGSEGFGNTIYF	TGCGCCAGCAGCCAAGGTAGTGAGGGCTTCGGTAACACCATATATTTT
TRBV4-1	.	TRBJ2-1	.	CASSQEGGRANEQFF	TGCGCCAGCAGCCAAGAGGGGGGACGCGCCAATGAGCAGTTCTTC
TRBV5-6	.	TRBJ2-7	TRBD1	CASNGDSPKEQYF	TGTGCCAGCAACGGGGACAGCCCGAAGGAGCAGTACTTC
TRBV27	.	TRBJ2-3	TRBD2	CASSLNFWASGRGTDTQYF	TGTGCCAGCAGTTTAAATTTTTGGGCTAGCGGGAGGGGAACAGATACGCAGTATTTT
TRBV12-2	.	TRBJ1-3	.	CASRLVRGLDGNTIYF	TGTGCAAGTCGCTTAGTCAGAGGGTTGGATGGAAACACCATATATTTT
TRBV6-1	.	TRBJ2-3	.	CASSELGLMEGTQYF	TGTGCCAGCAGTGAATTAGGTTTAATGGAGGGTACGCAGTATTTT
TRBV7-9	once	TRBJ2-7	.	CASSLGRDEQYF	TGTGCCAGCAGCTTAGGACGGGACGAGCAGTACTTC
TRBV5-1	.	TRBJ2-1	TRBD1	CASSLARQGERSSYNEQFF	TGCGCCAGCAGCTTGGCCAGACAGGGGGAAAGGAGCTCCTACAATGAGCAGTTCTTC
TRBV5-6	.	TRBJ2-2	.	CASSLVQRTGELFF	TGTGCCAGCAGCTTGGTACAGAGAACCGGGGAGCTGTTTTTT
TRBV5-6	.	TRBJ2-1	TRBD2	CASSFGLARNNEQFF	TGTGCCAGCAGCTTCGGACTAGCGAGGAACAATGAGCAGTTCTTC
TRBV27	.	TRBJ1-1	TRBD1	CASSPRTGPGNTEAFF	TGTGCCAGCAGTCCACGGACAGGGCCGGGAAACACTGAAGCTTTCTTT
TRBV5-1	.	TRBJ1-2	.	CASSLYNSYYGYTF	TGCGCCAGCAGCTTGTACAACAGCTACTATGGCTACACCTTC
TRBV2	.	TRBJ2-5	TRBD2	CASSEPSGGALEQETQYF	TGTGCCAGCAGTGAGCCTAGCGGGGGGGCCCTAGAACAAGAGACCCAGTACTTC
TRBV28	once	TRBJ2-3	TRBD1	CASRPPGTAASTDTQYF	TGTGCCAGCAGGCCACCAGGGACAGCCGCAAGCACAGATACGCAGTATTTT